The 14 T cell receptor beta chains below were found in one sample sequenced in a study of cytomegalovirus exposure and HLA in healthy donors. This PCR relied on a set of 60 Vbeta primers and 13 Jbeta primers. Sequencing was performed with immunoSEQ multiplex PCR; in TCRdb, only in-frame clones are kept and a portion is missing. This sample yields 70,000 to 85,000 clones, of which about 68% are seen a single time; about 8.6% belongs to the top ten. Input material: PBMCs. The receptor set was obtained from a man aged 35 to 55 in good health and CMV-seropositive.

This chain links TRBV9 with TRBJ2-7, with D perhaps TRBD2 (9 bases). This CDR3 is 16 amino acids long. V was trimmed by 4 bases and J by 3 bases, leaving 20 bases between them. Germline V gene data show CDR1 as SGDLS and CDR2 as YYNGEE. CDR3 protein: CASSPGGGRADYEQYF. The CDR3 DNA reads as TGTGCCAGCAGCCCAGGGGGCGGGAGGGCCGACTACGAGCAGTACTTC.

This chain connects TRBV6-6 to TRBJ2-2; 7 bases are a match to TRBD1. The V segment lost 5 bases and the J segment 5 bases; nucleotides outside the gene matches: 5. This CDR3 region has 14 residues. Germline CDR1 reads MNHNY; CDR2 reads SVGAGI (reference sequence). The CDR3 here is CASSRTGGTGELFF. The CDR3 region has the DNA TGTGCCAGCAGTAGGACAGGAGGAACCGGGGAGCTGTTTTTT.

This sequence joins TRBV19 and TRBJ2-7; D may be TRBD2 (6 bases). V shed 5 bases and J shed 0 bases, with 17 bases lying between them. CDR1 and CDR2 from the germline V gene are LNHDA and SQIVND (reference sequence). This CDR3 has 16 amino acids. The CDR3 DNA reads TGTGCCAGTAGTCCCGACCGGGACTGGAGCTCCTACGAGCAGTACTTC. It codes for CASSPDRDWSSYEQYF.

This clone was seen only a few times. V gene TRBV5-1 combines with J gene TRBJ2-1; 10 bases match TRBD2. After removal of 4 bases from V and 8 bases from J, the junction contained 6 bases not matched to a gene. Germline lookup yields CDR1 SGHRS and CDR2 YFSETQ. The CDR3 sequence is 14 residues long. The CDR3 is CASSGLAGEHEQFF. The CDR3 DNA follows: TGCGCCAGCAGCGGGCTAGCGGGGGAGCATGAGCAGTTCTTC.

The chain is built from TRBV5-1 and TRBJ1-2, with 10 positions matching TRBD1. J gave up 7 bases and V 1 base, and 10 bases lay outside the gene matches. Germline values: CDR1 SGHRS, CDR2 YFSETQ. The CDR3 runs 16 residues. CDR3 sequence reads: CASSLKPGQGQGGYTF. The DNA of the CDR3 is TGCGCCAGCAGCTTGAAACCGGGACAGGGGCAGGGTGGCTACACCTTC.

CDR3 sequence: CASRGDLGGYGYTF. CDR3 bases: TGTGCCAGCAGAGGAGACCTCGGCGGGTATGGCTACACCTTC. The chain employs TRBV9 and TRBJ1-2; no clear D. With 5 bases removed from V and 5 bases from J, the gap between germline ends came to 16 bases. The germline V gene encodes CDR1 SGDLS and CDR2 YYNGEE. The CDR3 loop spans 14 amino acids.

This clone was picked up a small number of times. The chain has TRBV2 and TRBJ2-5, with D perhaps TRBD2 (5 bases). The CDR3 has 14 residues. The germline V and J ends were trimmed by 5 bases and 2 bases, with 12 bases remaining between them. The V gene's germline CDR1 is SNHLY and CDR2 FYNNEI. CDR3 DNA sequence: TGTGCCAGCAGTAGCCTCGGCGGGCAAGAGACCCAGTACTTC. It translates to CASSSLGGQETQYF.

The V call is TRBV4-2, the J call TRBJ2-4; TRBD2 matches at 12 bases. After removal of 2 bases from V and 2 bases from J, the junction contained 22 bases not matched to a gene. This CDR3 region has 23 residues. Germline lookup yields CDR1 LGHNA and CDR2 YNFKEQ. The CDR3, as DNA: TGTGCCAGCAGCCAACACGCAGCGAATCCTAGCGGGAGGGCCTTCGGGTCCAAAAACATTCAGTACTTC. Amino acids: CASSQHAANPSGRAFGSKNIQYF.

The J gene is TRBJ2-1, the V gene TRBV4-3; maybe TRBD2 (6 bases). Trimming took off 0 bases at V and 8 bases at J, with 17 bases between the two ends. This CDR3 contains 16 residues. Germline CDR1 reads LGHNA; CDR2 reads YSLEER. The CDR3 nucleotides read TGCGCCAGCAGCCAAGATAGGAGGGTGGGTAAGGATGAGCAGTTCTTC. Its translation is CASSQDRRVGKDEQFF.

V gene TRBV7-8 combines with J gene TRBJ1-5; maybe TRBD1 (6 bases). The CDR3 contains 16 residues. Per germline, CDR1 SGHVS and CDR2 FQNEAQ. V was trimmed by 5 bases and J by 0 bases, leaving 14 bases between them. The CDR3 DNA sequence: TGTGCCAGCAGCCTGCCCGGACAGTTTAGCAATCAGCCCCAGCATTTT. Translation gives CASSLPGQFSNQPQHF.

The J gene is TRBJ1-5, the V gene TRBV6-5, with 7 bases matching TRBD1. V was pared by 6 bases and J by 9 bases, with 14 bases of the junction left unmatched. CDR1 is MNHEY and CDR2 is SVGAGI in the germline V gene. The CDR3 totals 15 residues. For the CDR3, the DNA is TGTGCCAGCAGCCCCGGCAGGGGGGACGGGATGCCCCAGCATTTT. Its protein is CASSPGRGDGMPQHF.

This clone was detected only a few times. The chain uses TRBV28 and TRBJ1-2; TRBD1 might be the D (6 bases). Germline lookup yields CDR1 MDHEN and CDR2 SYDVKM. The V and J ends lost 8 bases and 4 bases respectively, with 17 bases between them. CDR3 length: 14 amino acids. CDR3 sequence (DNA): TGTGCCAGCCATAGGGACACGATGGCCTATGGCTACACCTTC. Protein: CASHRDTMAYGYTF.

This clone came up a few times. The chain combines TRBV7-6 with TRBJ1-5; D gene ambiguous. The CDR3 runs to 12 residues. The germline V and J ends were trimmed by 5 bases and 3 bases, with 5 bases remaining between them. Germline values: CDR1 SGHVS, CDR2 FNYEAQ. CDR3 coding DNA: TGTGCCAGCAGCGCGCCCAATCAGCCCCAGCATTTT. It specifies CASSAPNQPQHF.

J is TRBJ1-5 and V is TRBV13, with D possibly matching TRBD1 (5 bases). The CDR3 is 13 amino acids. In germline, CDR1 is PRHDT, CDR2 FYEKMQ (reference sequence). V gave up 0 bases and J gave up 7 bases, with 7 bases separating them. CDR3 loop: CASSLGGEQPQHF. The CDR3 nucleotides read TGTGCCAGCAGCTTAGGAGGGGAACAGCCCCAGCATTTT.